Described below is a single T cell receptor beta chain sequence and its context. Profiled with immunoSEQ multiplex PCR; TCRdb holds only in-frame clones, not every one. The sample contains some 160,000 clones, approximately 90% of which appear only once. From germline, CDR1 is LNHDA and CDR2 SQIVND (reference sequence). The CDR3 has 15 amino acids. V lost 3 bases to trimming and J lost 0 bases, with 10 bases between them. This sample was taken from a study of cytomegalovirus exposure and HLA in healthy donors. The TCR originated in a young man in good health and CMV-seronegative. The J gene is TRBJ2-3, the V gene TRBV19; no clear D gene. Input material: PBMCs. The CDR3 here is CASSIYSSSTDTQYF. Here the CDR3 DNA reads TGTGCCAGTAGTATCTATTCTTCTAGCACAGATACGCAGTATTTT. Looking up the rest from reference TRBV19 and TRBJ2-3 gives the full variable domain: DGGITQSPKYLFRKEGQNVTLSCEQNLNHDAMYWYRQDPGQGLRLIYYSQIVNDFQKGDIAEGYSVSREKKESFPLTVTSAQKNPTAFYLCASSIYSSSTDTQYFGPGTRLTVL.